The 25 T cell receptor beta chains in this list originate from one sample, sequenced in a study of response to subunit inactivated influenza vaccine (dated by TCRdb to the late 2010s). Libraries came from RT-PCR. Instrument on record: Illumina HiSeq 2500. TCRdb reprocessed the public reads (quality trimming at Q25 with fastp, clone calling with MiXCR) and kept in-frame beta chains. Under each unique CDR3 protein, matching rows form one entry showing the most common genes and DNA. For this sample there are about 300,000 distinct CDR3 sequences; just over 20% appear just once. 9.5% to 13% of the sample belongs to the ten largest clones. This sample comprised PBMCs from blood, obtained approximately 20 months after vaccination. Receptors were obtained from a man aged 45-69 years who received an inactivated influenza vaccine. Donor details come from another sample of the same person, matched by shared clones.

The rearrangement links TRBV7-6 to TRBJ2-3, with 12 bases lining up with TRBD2. CDR1 and CDR2 from the germline V gene are SGHVS and FNYEAQ. V gave up 5 bases and J gave up 6 bases; unmatched junction bases: 6. The CDR3 consists of 15 residues. CDR3 bases: TGTGCCAGCAGCCAACTAGCGGGGGGCGGTGATACGCAGTATTTT. This gives the protein CASSQLAGGGDTQYF.

The rearrangement uses TRBV6-6 and TRBJ2-7, with a possible D match to TRBD2 (6 bases). Trimming removed 7 bases at V and 0 bases at J, with 10 bases between. The CDR3 has 13 amino acids. Germline CDR1 reads MNHNY; CDR2 reads SVGAGI (reference sequence). For the CDR3, the DNA is TGTGCCAGCATGGAGACTAGCTCCTACGAGCAGTACTTC. Translating gives CASMETSSYEQYF.

The rearrangement joins TRBV7-2 to TRBJ2-3; D is ambiguous. The CDR3 runs to 11 residues. The V end lost 3 bases, the J end lost 6 bases, and 4 bases lay between the germline ends. Looked up from germline, CDR1 is SGHTA and CDR2 is FQGNSA. For the CDR3, the DNA is TGTGCCAGCAGCTTGTTTGATACGCAGTATTTT. Its translation: CASSLFDTQYF.

This clonotype was observed a few times. J is TRBJ1-5 and V is TRBV12-3 or TRBV12-4, with D hard to call. Trimming shortened V by 6 bases and J by 11 bases, and 20 bases separated the two germline ends. This CDR3 is built from 14 residues. As DNA, the CDR3 is TGTGCCAGCAGCCCTAGGTCGGCGAAATCCGCCCAGCATTTT. This translates into CASSPRSAKSAQHF.

This clonotype has only a few counts. The J gene is TRBJ1-5, the V gene TRBV12-3 or TRBV12-4, with a possible D match to TRBD1 (5 bases). Deletions cut 7 bases from V and 11 bases from J, with 21 bases between. This CDR3 contains 14 residues. Here the CDR3 reads CASTDSGVPSSQHF. Written as DNA, the CDR3 is TGTGCCAGCACCGACTCGGGGGTACCATCGTCCCAGCATTTT.

The J gene is TRBJ2-5, the V gene TRBV7-2; D might be TRBD2 (5 bases). The CDR3 loop spans 16 amino acids. CDR1 and CDR2 from the germline V gene are SGHTA and FQGNSA. V shed 2 bases and J shed 4 bases, with 17 bases lying between them. CDR3 amino acids: CASSLSGNGHRETQYF. Here the CDR3 DNA reads TGTGCCAGCAGCTTATCCGGGAATGGTCATCGAGAGACCCAGTACTTC.

Only a few counts were recorded for this clonotype. The chain recombines TRBV18 with TRBJ1-6; D unresolved. The germline V and J ends were trimmed by 3 bases and 5 bases, with 11 bases remaining between them. The germline CDR1 and CDR2 sequences are KGHSH and LQKENI. This CDR3 contains 15 residues. DNA for the CDR3: TGTGCCAGCTCACCGGGCAGGTCGGATAATTCACCCCTCCACTTT. Its translation is CASSPGRSDNSPLHF.

The chain has TRBV25-1 and TRBJ1-6; 9 positions match TRBD1. Germline V CDR1 and CDR2: MGHDK, SYGVNS. V shed 6 bases, J shed 0 bases, and the junction held 9 bases outside the gene matches. The CDR3 consists of 18 residues. CDR3 sequence reads: CASSVSGTGSSYNSPLHF. The CDR3 nucleotides are TGTGCCAGCAGCGTCTCCGGGACAGGGAGCTCCTATAATTCACCCCTCCACTTT.

This clonotype showed up just a few times. The chain links TRBV6-4 to TRBJ1-2; 8 bases map to TRBD1. The length of the CDR3 is 14 residues. Germline V gives CDR1 MRHNA, CDR2 SNTAGT. The ends lost 6 bases at V and 2 bases at J; junction bases unmatched: 5. DNA of the CDR3: TGTGCCAGCAGCCCGGACAGGGTCAACTATGGCTACACCTTC. It yields the protein CASSPDRVNYGYTF.

This clonotype was seen more than once but under ten times. The chain combines TRBV20-1 with TRBJ2-5; TRBD2 might be the D (6 bases). CDR1 is DFQATT and CDR2 is SNEGSKA in the germline V gene (reference sequence). V shed 0 bases and J shed 5 bases, with 16 bases lying between them. There are 15 residues in the CDR3. The CDR3 here is CSARDPGLRRETQYF. CDR3 bases: TGCAGTGCTAGAGATCCGGGACTTAGGCGGGAGACCCAGTACTTC.

J is TRBJ2-7 and V is TRBV28; 7 nucleotides line up with TRBD2. Germline V gene data show CDR1 as MDHEN and CDR2 as SYDVKM. J gave up 3 bases and V 5 bases, and 4 bases lay outside the gene matches. The CDR3 is 13 amino acids. The CDR3 region is CASSSGVDYEQYF. The DNA of the CDR3 is TGTGCCAGCAGTAGCGGGGTAGACTACGAGCAGTACTTC.

The chain is built from TRBV7-9 and TRBJ2-5; D is uncertain. The CDR3 has 16 amino acids. CDR1 is SEHNR, CDR2 FQNEAQ, per germline (reference sequence). Trimming shortened V by 4 bases and J by 2 bases, and 17 bases separated the two germline ends. The CDR3 coding sequence is TGTGCCAGCAGCTCGGCTCCCCTCGGACCGCAAGAGACCCAGTACTTC. Protein sequence: CASSSAPLGPQETQYF.

This clonotype was seen many times. The chain uses TRBV20-1 and TRBJ2-7; D may correspond to TRBD1 or TRBD2 (5 bases each). Germline V lookup: CDR1 DFQATT, CDR2 SNEGSKA (reference sequence). The CDR3 runs to 16 residues. The V end lost 0 bases, the J end lost 0 bases, and 15 bases lay between the germline ends. The DNA for the CDR3 is TGCAGTGCTAGAGATGGGGACCTGAAAAGCTCCTACGAGCAGTACTTC. The encoded protein is CSARDGDLKSSYEQYF.

J is TRBJ1-3 and V is TRBV4-2; D not certain. This CDR3 spans 18 amino acids. The germline V gene has CDR1 LGHNA and CDR2 YNFKEQ. V gave up 1 base and J gave up 0 bases, with 16 bases separating them. In DNA, the CDR3 is TGTGCCAGCAGCCAAGTCTTTGGCAGGCGAGACTCTGGAAACACCATATATTTT. This sequence encodes CASSQVFGRRDSGNTIYF.

This clonotype was observed a single time. The genes are TRBV2 and TRBJ2-1; 7 positions agree with TRBD1. The CDR3 extends over 16 amino acids. The V segment lost 9 bases and the J segment 6 bases; nucleotides outside the gene matches: 17. Germline loops: CDR1 SNHLY, CDR2 FYNNEI. CDR3 sequence: CARGKNSGTASNEQFF. In DNA form, the CDR3 reads TGTGCCAGGGGGAAAAACTCCGGGACAGCGAGCAATGAGCAGTTCTTC.

This clonotype was picked up a small number of times. J is TRBJ2-5 and V is TRBV3-1; 7 positions agree with TRBD2. The length of the CDR3 is 18 residues. CDR1 and CDR2 from the germline V gene are LGHDT and YNNKEL (reference sequence). The V and J ends lost 2 bases and 2 bases, in that order; junction bases with no gene match: 14. CDR3 sequence reads: CASSQLGFLAAIQETQYF. The CDR3 DNA reads as TGTGCCAGCAGCCAACTGGGGTTCCTAGCGGCTATACAAGAGACCCAGTACTTC.

This clonotype was seen repeatedly, ten times or more. The chain combines TRBV12-3 or TRBV12-4 with TRBJ1-5; D remains ambiguous. The CDR3 length is 17 residues. Trimming took off 1 base at V and 5 bases at J, with 18 bases between the two ends. CDR3 residues: CASSLDAGRWTDQPQHF. Written as DNA, the CDR3 is TGTGCCAGCAGTTTAGATGCGGGCAGGTGGACCGATCAGCCCCAGCATTTT.

This clonotype was detected ten times or more. The rearrangement links TRBV7-9 to TRBJ2-2; D gene uncertain. The V end lost 5 bases, the J end lost 4 bases, and 11 bases lay between the germline ends. This CDR3 is 14 amino acids long. Germline CDR1 reads SEHNR; CDR2 reads FQNEAQ (reference sequence). The CDR3 reads CASSPMTVTGELFF. CDR3 nucleotides: TGTGCCAGCAGCCCAATGACCGTCACCGGGGAGCTGTTTTTT.

The chain is built from TRBV20-1 and TRBJ1-5; D remains unclear. The CDR3 loop spans 14 amino acids. Between the trimmed V and J ends, which lost 2 bases and 2 bases, there was a span of 10 bases. CDR1 DFQATT and CDR2 SNEGSKA come from the germline V gene (reference sequence). Here the CDR3 DNA reads TGCAGTGCTAGAAGTGTGGAGGGCAATCAGCCCCAGCATTTT. Its translation: CSARSVEGNQPQHF.

This clonotype was recorded a few times. This chain joins TRBV12-3 or TRBV12-4 and TRBJ2-7, with 13 nucleotides matching TRBD2. This CDR3 is built from 14 residues. Germline trimming cut 5 bases from V and 4 bases from J; bases unmatched to any gene: 2. The CDR3 coding sequence is TGTGCCAGCAGTACTAGCGGGGGGGAGTACGAGCAGTACTTC. The encoded protein is CASSTSGGEYEQYF.

This clonotype was counted between two and nine times. V gene TRBV20-1 combines with J gene TRBJ2-2; D may be TRBD2 (6 bases). Trimming took off 0 bases at V and 8 bases at J, with 19 bases between the two ends. CDR1 and CDR2 (germline): DFQATT, SNEGSKA (reference sequence). The CDR3 is made up of 16 amino acids. The CDR3 is CSARDPRTGESGELFF. In DNA form, the CDR3 reads TGCAGTGCTAGAGATCCCCGGACGGGGGAGTCAGGGGAGCTGTTTTTT.

The chain links TRBV15 to TRBJ2-3; TRBD2 matches at 12 bases. Germline assignment: CDR1 LNHNV and CDR2 YYDKDF (reference sequence). This CDR3 has 15 amino acids. With V trimmed by 1 base and J by 6 bases, 2 bases remained unmatched. The CDR3 sequence is CATSRALAGGDTQYF. Written as DNA, the CDR3 is TGTGCCACCAGCAGAGCTCTAGCGGGGGGGGATACGCAGTATTTT.

V is TRBV7-6 and J is TRBJ2-3; D is perhaps TRBD1 (5 bases). Germline CDR1 SGHVS, CDR2 FNYEAQ. The CDR3 runs to 13 residues. V lost 5 bases to trimming and J lost 9 bases, with 15 bases between them. The CDR3 loop reads CASSDRPQGTQYF. The DNA of the CDR3 is TGTGCCAGCAGCGACCGACCCCAGGGCACGCAGTATTTT.

This clonotype was seen repeatedly, ten times or more. This chain uses TRBV30 with TRBJ1-1, with D unclear. V was trimmed by 3 bases and J by 10 bases, leaving 15 bases between them. The CDR3 length is 12 residues. CDR1 GTSNPN and CDR2 SVGIG come from the germline V gene (reference sequence). The CDR3 loop is CAWSRPGYGAFF. The CDR3 nucleotides are TGTGCCTGGAGCCGCCCTGGGTACGGAGCTTTCTTT. The whole variable domain, remainder taken from reference TRBV30 and TRBJ1-1, is SQTIHQWPATLVQPVGSPLSLECTVEGTSNPNLYWYRQAAGRGLQLLFYSVGIGQISSEVPQNLSASRPQDRQFILSSKKLLLSDSGFYLCAWSRPGYGAFFGQGTRLTVV.

This clonotype was counted between two and nine times. This sequence joins TRBV14 and TRBJ2-7; 11 bases are a match to TRBD2. J gave up 5 bases and V 4 bases, and 7 bases lay outside the gene matches. Germline loops: CDR1 SGHDN, CDR2 FVKESK. The CDR3 extends over 15 amino acids. The CDR3, as DNA: TGTGCCAGCAGCCTGGTAGCGGGAGGGCCGGACGAGCAGTACTTC. Encoded protein: CASSLVAGGPDEQYF.